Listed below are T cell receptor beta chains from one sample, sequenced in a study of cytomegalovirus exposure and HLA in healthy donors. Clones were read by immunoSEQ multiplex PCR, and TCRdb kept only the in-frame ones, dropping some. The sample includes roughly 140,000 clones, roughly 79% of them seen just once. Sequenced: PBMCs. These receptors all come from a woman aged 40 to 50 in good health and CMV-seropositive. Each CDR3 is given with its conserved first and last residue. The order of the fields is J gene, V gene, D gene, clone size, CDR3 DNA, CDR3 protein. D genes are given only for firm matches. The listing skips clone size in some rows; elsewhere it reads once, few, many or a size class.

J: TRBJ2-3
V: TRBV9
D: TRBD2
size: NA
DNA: TGTGCCAGCAGCGTAGGGGGCGGGGGGGCCACAGATACGCAGTATTTT
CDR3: CASSVGGGGATDTQYF

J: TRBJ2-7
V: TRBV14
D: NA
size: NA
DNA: TGTGCCAGCAGCCAAGAGCCTATTCCCTACGAGCAGTACTTC
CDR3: CASSQEPIPYEQYF

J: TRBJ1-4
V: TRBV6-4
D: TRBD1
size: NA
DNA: TGTGCCAGCACCTTCAACAGGGGCGACGGGCAGGTGGTTAGATTGGAAAAACTGTTTTTT
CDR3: CASTFNRGDGQVVRLEKLFF

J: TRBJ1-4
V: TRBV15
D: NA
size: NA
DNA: TGTGCCACCAGCAGGGAGGGGTCCGGAGATGAAAAACTGTTTTTT
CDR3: CATSREGSGDEKLFF

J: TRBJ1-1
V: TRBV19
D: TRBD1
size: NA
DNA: TGTGCCAGTGGAGAACAGGGGAGCACTGAAGCTTTCTTT
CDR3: CASGEQGSTEAFF

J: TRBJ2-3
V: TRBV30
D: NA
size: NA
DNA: TGTGCCTGGAGTGGGGTAGCTAAAGATACGCAGTATTTT
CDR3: CAWSGVAKDTQYF

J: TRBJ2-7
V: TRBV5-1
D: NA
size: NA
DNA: TGCGCCAGCAGCTTGGTATCTCTTAGCTCCTACGAGCAGTACTTC
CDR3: CASSLVSLSSYEQYF

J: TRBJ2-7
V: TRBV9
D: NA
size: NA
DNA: TGTGCCAGCAGCGAGGGGACTTGGGACGAGCAGTACTTC
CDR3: CASSEGTWDEQYF

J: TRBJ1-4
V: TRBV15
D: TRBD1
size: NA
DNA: TGTGCCACCAGCTCAACGACAGGGGTGGGTGAAAAACTGTTTTTT
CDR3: CATSSTTGVGEKLFF

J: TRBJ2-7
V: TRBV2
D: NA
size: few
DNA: TGTGCCAGCAGTGGAAGACAGAGAAACGAGCAGTACTTC
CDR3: CASSGRQRNEQYF

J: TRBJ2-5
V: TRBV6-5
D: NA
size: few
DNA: TGTGCCAGCAGTTACTCGGGCGGGTTCCAAGAGACCCAGTACTTC
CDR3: CASSYSGGFQETQYF

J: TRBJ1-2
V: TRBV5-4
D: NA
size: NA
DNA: TGTGCCAGCAGCCCCGGCAGGCCCAACTATGGCTACACCTTC
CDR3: CASSPGRPNYGYTF

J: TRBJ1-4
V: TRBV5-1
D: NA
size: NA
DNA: TGCGCCAGCACCCTCGGGACACCCAACAATGAAAAACTGTTTTTT
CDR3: CASTLGTPNNEKLFF

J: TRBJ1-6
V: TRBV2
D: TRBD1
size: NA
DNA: TGTGCCAGCGGACAGGTCGCTCGGAATTCACCCCTCCACTTT
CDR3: CASGQVARNSPLHF

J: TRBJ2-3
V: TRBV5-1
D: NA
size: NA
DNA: TGCGCCAGCAGCTTGGCGTACACAGATACGCAGTATTTT
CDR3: CASSLAYTDTQYF

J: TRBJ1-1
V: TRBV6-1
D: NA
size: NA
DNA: TGTGCCAGCAGTGAAAGGGGGAACACTGAAGCTTTCTTT
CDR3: CASSERGNTEAFF

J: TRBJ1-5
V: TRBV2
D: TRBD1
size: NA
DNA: TGTGCCAGCAATCGGGACAGCCGTAGCAATCAGCCCCAGCATTTT
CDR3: CASNRDSRSNQPQHF

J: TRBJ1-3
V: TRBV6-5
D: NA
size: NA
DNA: TGTGCCAGCGGCCGAACAGGGAATGTTGGAAACACCATATATTTT
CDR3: CASGRTGNVGNTIYF

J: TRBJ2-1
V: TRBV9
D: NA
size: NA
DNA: TGTGCCAGCAGCGGATCCGGGACTCCATTCGAGGGCTACAATGAGCAGTTCTTC
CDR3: CASSGSGTPFEGYNEQFF

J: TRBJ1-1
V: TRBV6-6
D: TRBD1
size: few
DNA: TGTGCCAGCAGTTACTCGAACAGGGGATACACTGAAGCTTTCTTT
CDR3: CASSYSNRGYTEAFF

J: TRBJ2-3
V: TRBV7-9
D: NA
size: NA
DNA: TGTTCCAGCAGCACGGGTCTCCTAACTACGCAGTATTTT
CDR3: CSSSTGLLTTQYF

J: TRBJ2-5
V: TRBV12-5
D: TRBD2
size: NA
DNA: TGTGCTAGTGGTTCTAGCGGGGGGCCTGAGACCCAGTACTTC
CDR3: CASGSSGGPETQYF

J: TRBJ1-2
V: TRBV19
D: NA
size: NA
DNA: TGTGCCACCGCCTGGGACAATAACTATGGCTACACCTTC
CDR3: CATAWDNNYGYTF

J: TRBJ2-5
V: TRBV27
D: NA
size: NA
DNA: TGTGCCAGCAGTTTATCGACCCGATTTACTAGAGAAGAGACCCAGTACTTC
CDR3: CASSLSTRFTREETQYF

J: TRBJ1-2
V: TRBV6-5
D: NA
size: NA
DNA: TGTGCCAGCAGTTACACCACAGGGATCTATGGCTACACCTTC
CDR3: CASSYTTGIYGYTF

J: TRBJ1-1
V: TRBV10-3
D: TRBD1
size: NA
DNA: TGTGCCATCGGCCGGACAGGGGGCGCGGGCACTGAAGCTTTCTTT
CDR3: CAIGRTGGAGTEAFF

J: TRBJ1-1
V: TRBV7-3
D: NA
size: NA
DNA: TGTGCCAGCAGCTTATCCGTGAACACTGAAGCTTTCTTT
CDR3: CASSLSVNTEAFF